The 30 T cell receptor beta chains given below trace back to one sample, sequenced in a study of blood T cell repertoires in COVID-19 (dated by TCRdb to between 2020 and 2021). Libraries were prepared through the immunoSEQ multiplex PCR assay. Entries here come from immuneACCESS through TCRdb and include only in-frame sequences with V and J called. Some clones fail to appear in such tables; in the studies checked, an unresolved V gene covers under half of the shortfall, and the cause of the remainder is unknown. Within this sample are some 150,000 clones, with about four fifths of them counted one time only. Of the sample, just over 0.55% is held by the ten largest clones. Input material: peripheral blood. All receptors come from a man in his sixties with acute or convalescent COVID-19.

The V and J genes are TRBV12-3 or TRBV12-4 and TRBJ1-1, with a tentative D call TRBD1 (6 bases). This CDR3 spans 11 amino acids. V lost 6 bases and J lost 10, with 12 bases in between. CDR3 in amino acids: CASRLQGPAFF. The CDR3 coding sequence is TGTGCCAGCAGGTTACAGGGCCCAGCTTTCTTT.

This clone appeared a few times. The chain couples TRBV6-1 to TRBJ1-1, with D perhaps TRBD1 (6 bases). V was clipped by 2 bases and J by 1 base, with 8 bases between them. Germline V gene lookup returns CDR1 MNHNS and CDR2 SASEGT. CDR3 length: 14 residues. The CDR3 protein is CASSEWGQNTEAFF. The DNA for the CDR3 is TGTGCCAGCAGTGAATGGGGACAGAACACTGAAGCTTTCTTT.

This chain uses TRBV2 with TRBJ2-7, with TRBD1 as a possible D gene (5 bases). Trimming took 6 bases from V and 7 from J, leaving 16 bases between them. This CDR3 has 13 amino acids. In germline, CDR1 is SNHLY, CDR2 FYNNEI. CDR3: CASRTVKVGEQYF. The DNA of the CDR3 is TGTGCCAGCAGGACAGTAAAAGTAGGTGAGCAGTACTTC. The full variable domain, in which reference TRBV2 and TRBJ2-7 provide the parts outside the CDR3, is EPEVTQTPSHQVTQMGQEVILRCVPISNHLYFYWYRQILGQKVEFLVSFYNNEISEKSEIFDDQFSVERPDGSNFTLKIRSTKLEDSAMYFCASRTVKVGEQYFGPGTRLTVT.

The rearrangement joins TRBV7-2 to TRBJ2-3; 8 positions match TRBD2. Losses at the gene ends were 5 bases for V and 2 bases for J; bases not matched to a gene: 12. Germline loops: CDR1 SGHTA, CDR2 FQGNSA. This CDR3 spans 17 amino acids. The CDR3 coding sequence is TGTGCCAGCAGCCTCCTGGGCGGCGGGAGGACCACAGATACGCAGTATTTT. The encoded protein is CASSLLGGGRTTDTQYF.

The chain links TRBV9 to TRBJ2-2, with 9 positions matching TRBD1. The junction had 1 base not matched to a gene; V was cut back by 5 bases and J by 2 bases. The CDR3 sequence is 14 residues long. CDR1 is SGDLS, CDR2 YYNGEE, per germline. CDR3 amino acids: CASRGQGNTGELFF. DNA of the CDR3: TGTGCCAGCAGGGGACAGGGCAACACCGGGGAGCTGTTTTTT.

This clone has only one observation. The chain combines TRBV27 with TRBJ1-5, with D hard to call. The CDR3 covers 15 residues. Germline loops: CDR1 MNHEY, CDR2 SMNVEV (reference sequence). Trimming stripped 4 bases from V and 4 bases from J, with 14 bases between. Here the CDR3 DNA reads TGTGCCAGCAGTTCTACAAAAGGGAGTAATCAGCCCCAGCATTTT. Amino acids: CASSSTKGSNQPQHF.

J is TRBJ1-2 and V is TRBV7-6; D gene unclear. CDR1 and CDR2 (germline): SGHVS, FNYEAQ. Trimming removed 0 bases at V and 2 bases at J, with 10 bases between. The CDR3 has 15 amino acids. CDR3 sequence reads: CASSLAEGGNYGYTF. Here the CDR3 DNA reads TGTGCCAGCAGCTTAGCAGAGGGAGGCAACTATGGCTACACCTTC. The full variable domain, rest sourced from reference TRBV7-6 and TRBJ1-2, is GAGVSQSPRYKVTKRGQDVALRCDPISGHVSLYWYRQALGQGPEFLTYFNYEAQQDKSGLPNDRFSAERPEGSISTLTIQRTEQRDSAMYRCASSLAEGGNYGYTFGSGTRLTVV.

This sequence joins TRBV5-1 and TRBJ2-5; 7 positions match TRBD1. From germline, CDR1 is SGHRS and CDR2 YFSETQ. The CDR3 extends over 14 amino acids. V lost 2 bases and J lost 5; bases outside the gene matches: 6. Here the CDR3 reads CASSFTGDGETQYF. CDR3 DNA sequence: TGCGCCAGCAGCTTTACAGGGGATGGGGAGACCCAGTACTTC.

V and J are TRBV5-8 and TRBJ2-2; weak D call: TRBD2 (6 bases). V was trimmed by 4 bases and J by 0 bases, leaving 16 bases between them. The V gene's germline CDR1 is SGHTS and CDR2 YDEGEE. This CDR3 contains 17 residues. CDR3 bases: TGTGCCAGCAGCCCTCGCTCCAGACTAGCGAACACCGGGGAGCTGTTTTTT. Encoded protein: CASSPRSRLANTGELFF.

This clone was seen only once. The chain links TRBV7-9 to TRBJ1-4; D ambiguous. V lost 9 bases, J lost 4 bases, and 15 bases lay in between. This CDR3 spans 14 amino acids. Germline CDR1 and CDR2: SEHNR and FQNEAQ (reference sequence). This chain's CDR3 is CASSHSGGNEKLFF. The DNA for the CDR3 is TGTGCCAGTTCCCACAGCGGAGGTAATGAAAAACTGTTTTTT.

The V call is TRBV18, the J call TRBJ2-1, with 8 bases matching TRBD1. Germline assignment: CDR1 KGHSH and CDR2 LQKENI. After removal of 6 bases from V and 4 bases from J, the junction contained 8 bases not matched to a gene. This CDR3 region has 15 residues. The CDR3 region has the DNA TGTGCCAGCTCCCCGGTGACAGGGGCATACAATGAGCAGTTCTTC. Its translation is CASSPVTGAYNEQFF.

Written as DNA, the CDR3 is TGTGCCAGCAGTGATGGAACGGGGACACCTTCTGGAAACACCATATATTTT. Translating gives CASSDGTGTPSGNTIYF. This sequence joins TRBV6-1 and TRBJ1-3; tentatively, D is TRBD1 (6 bases). The CDR3 is 17 residues long. Trimming removed 3 bases from V and 1 base from J, with 16 bases in between. Germline CDR1 reads MNHNS; CDR2 reads SASEGT.

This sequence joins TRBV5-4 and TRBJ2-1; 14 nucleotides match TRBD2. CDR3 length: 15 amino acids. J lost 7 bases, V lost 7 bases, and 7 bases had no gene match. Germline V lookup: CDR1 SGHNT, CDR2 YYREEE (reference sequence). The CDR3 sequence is CASLTSGGAGNEQFF. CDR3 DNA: TGTGCCAGCCTGACTAGCGGGGGGGCAGGGAATGAGCAGTTCTTC.

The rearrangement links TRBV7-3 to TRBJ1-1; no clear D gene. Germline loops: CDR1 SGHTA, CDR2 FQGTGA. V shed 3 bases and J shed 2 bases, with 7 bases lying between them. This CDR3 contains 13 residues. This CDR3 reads CASSFGENTEAFF. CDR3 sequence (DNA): TGTGCCAGCAGCTTCGGGGAAAACACTGAAGCTTTCTTT.

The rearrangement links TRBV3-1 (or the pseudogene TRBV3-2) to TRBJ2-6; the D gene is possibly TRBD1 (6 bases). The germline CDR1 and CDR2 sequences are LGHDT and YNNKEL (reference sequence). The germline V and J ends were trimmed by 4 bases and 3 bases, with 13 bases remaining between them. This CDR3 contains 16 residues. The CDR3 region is CASSRMTGGGANVLTF. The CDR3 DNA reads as TGTGCCAGCAGCCGCATGACAGGCGGTGGGGCCAACGTCCTGACTTTC.

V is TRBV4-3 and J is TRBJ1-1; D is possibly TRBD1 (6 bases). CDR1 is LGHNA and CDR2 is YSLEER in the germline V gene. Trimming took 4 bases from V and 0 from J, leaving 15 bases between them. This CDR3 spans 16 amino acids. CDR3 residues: CASSPGMGQMNTEAFF. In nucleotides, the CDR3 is TGCGCCAGCAGCCCCGGTATGGGACAAATGAACACTGAAGCTTTCTTT.

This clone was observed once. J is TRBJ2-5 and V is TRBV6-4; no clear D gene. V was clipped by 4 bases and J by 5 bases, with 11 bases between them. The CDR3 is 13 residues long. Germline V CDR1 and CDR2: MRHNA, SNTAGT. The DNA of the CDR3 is TGTGCCAGCAGTGCGCTTGGCGGTGAGACCCAGTACTTC. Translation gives CASSALGGETQYF.

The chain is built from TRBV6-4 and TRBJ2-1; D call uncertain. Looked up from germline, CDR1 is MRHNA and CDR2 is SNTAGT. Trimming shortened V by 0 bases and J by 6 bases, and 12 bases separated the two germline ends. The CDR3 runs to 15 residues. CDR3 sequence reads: CASSDSGPPFNEQFF. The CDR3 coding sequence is TGTGCCAGCAGTGACTCGGGCCCTCCCTTCAATGAGCAGTTCTTC.

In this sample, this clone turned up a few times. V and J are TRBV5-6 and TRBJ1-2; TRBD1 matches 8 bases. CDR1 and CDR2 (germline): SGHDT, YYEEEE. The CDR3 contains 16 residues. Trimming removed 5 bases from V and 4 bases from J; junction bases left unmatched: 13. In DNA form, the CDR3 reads TGTGCCAGCAGGAAGGACAGGGCGCACTTAGGCTATGGCTACACCTTC. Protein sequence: CASRKDRAHLGYGYTF.

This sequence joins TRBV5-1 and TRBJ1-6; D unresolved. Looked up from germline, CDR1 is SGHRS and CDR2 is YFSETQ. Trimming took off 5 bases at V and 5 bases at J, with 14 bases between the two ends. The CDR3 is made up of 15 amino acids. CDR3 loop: CASSTGSMNNSPLHF. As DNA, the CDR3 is TGCGCCAGCAGTACCGGGTCCATGAATAATTCACCCCTCCACTTT.

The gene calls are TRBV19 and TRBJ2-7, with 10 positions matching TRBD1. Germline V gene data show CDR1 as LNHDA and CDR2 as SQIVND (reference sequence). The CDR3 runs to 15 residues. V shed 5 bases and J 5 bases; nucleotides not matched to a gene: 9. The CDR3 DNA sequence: TGTGCCAGTAGTTTACCGGGACAGGGGCCCCACGAGCAGTACTTC. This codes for CASSLPGQGPHEQYF.

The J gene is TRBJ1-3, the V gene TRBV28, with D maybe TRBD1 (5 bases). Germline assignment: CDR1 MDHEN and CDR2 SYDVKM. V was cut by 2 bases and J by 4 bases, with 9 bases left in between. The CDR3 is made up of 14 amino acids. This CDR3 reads CASSLQGTGNTIYF. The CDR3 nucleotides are TGTGCCAGCAGTTTACAGGGTACCGGAAACACCATATATTTT.

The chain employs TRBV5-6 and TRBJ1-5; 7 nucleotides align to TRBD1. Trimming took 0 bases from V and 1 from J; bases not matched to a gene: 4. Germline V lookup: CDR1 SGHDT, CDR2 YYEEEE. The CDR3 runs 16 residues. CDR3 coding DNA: TGTGCCAGCAGCTTGGAGGGGGCTCTCAGCAATCAGCCCCAGCATTTT. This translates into CASSLEGALSNQPQHF.

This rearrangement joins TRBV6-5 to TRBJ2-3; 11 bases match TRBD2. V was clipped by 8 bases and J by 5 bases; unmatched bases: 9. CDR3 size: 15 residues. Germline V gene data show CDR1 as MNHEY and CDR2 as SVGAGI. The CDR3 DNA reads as TGTGCCAGCTGCTCCCTAGCGGGGGGCGGAGATACGCAGTATTTT. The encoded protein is CASCSLAGGGDTQYF.

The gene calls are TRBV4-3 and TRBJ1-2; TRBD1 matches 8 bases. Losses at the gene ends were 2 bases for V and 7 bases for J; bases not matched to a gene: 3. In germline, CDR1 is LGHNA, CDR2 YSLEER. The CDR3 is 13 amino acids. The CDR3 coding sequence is TGCGCCAGCAGCCAACAGGGGGCTATTGGCTACACCTTC. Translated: CASSQQGAIGYTF.

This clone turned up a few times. CDR3 in DNA: TGCGCCAGCAGCCAAGCCCTCGGACAGGGTACTAACTATGGCTACACCTTC. This gives the protein CASSQALGQGTNYGYTF. The J gene is TRBJ1-2, the V gene TRBV4-3; 8 nucleotides align to TRBD1. Trimming removed 1 base from V and 0 bases from J; junction bases left unmatched: 7. The CDR3 contains 17 residues. Germline V gene sequence: CDR1 LGHNA, CDR2 YSLEER.

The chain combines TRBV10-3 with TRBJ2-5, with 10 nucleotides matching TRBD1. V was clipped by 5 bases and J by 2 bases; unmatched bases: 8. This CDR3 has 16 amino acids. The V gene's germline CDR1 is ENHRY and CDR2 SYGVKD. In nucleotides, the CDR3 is TGTGCCATCAGTCCCCTCGGGACAGGGGAACAAGAGACCCAGTACTTC. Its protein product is CAISPLGTGEQETQYF.

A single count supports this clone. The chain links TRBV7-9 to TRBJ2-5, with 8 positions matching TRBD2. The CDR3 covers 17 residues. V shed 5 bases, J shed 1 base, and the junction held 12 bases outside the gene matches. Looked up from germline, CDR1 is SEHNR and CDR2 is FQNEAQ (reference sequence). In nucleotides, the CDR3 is TGTGCCAGCAGCCGAAATGCGGGAGGCCGCTTCCAAGAGACCCAGTACTTC. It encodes CASSRNAGGRFQETQYF. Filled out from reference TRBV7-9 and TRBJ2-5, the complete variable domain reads DTGVSQNPRHKITKRGQNVTFRCDPISEHNRLYWYRQTLGQGPEFLTYFQNEAQLEKSRLLSDRFSAERPKGSFSTLEIQRTEQGDSAMYLCASSRNAGGRFQETQYFGPGTRLLVL.

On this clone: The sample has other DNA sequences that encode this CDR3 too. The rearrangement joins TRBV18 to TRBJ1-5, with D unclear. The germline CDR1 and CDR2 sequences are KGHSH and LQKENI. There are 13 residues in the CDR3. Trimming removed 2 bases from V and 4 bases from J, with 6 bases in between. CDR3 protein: CASSPGQNQPQHF. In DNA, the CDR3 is TGTGCCAGCTCACCAGGGCAAAATCAGCCCCAGCATTTT.

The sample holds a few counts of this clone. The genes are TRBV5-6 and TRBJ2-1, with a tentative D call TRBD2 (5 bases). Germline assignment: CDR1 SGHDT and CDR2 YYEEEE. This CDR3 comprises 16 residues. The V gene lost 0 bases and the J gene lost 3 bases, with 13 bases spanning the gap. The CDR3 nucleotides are TGTGCCAGCAGCTTGGAGGTGACTACCTTCTACAATGAGCAGTTCTTC. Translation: CASSLEVTTFYNEQFF.